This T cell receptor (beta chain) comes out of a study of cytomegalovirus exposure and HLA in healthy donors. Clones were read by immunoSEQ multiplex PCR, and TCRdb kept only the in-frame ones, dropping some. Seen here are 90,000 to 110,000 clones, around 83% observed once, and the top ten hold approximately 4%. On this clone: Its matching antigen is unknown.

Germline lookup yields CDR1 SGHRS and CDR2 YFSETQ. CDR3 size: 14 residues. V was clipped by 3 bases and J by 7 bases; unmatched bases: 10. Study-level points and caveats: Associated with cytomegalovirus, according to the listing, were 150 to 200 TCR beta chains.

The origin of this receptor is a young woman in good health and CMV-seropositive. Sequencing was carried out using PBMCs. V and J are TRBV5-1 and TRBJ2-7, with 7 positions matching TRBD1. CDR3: CASSSGGTVLEQYF. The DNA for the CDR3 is TGCGCCAGCAGCTCTGGTGGGACAGTCTTAGAGCAGTACTTC.